This TCR beta chain derives from a study of T cells in Graves' hyperthyroidism and ophthalmopathy. Researchers amplified the TCR beta CDR3 regions from RNA transcripts. The TCR CDR3 was amplified in a first-round RT-PCR using the HTBI primer set. In TCRdb, the multiplex PCR reads were re-called with MiXCR into one record per CDR3 protein. The sample shows 350,000 to 400,000 distinct CDR3 sequences, 14% to 15% of them seen only once. The V end was cut by 0 bases, the J end by 3 bases, with 13 bases between. Germline V gives CDR1 SGHTS, CDR2 YDEGEE. The CDR3 length is 16 residues. Sequencing input: blood. This sequence originates from a woman aged 25 to 45 with Graves' hyperthyroidism. J is TRBJ2-1 and V is TRBV5-8, with D maybe TRBD2 (6 bases). Here the CDR3 reads CASSLGVRGNYNEQFF. The CDR3 DNA sequence: TGTGCCAGCAGCTTGGGCGTACGCGGGAACTACAATGAGCAGTTCTTC.